The 22 T cell receptor beta chains presented below share a single source sample, sequenced in a study of blood T cell repertoires in COVID-19. Measured with immunoSEQ multiplex PCR; TCRdb has only the in-frame clones, and not every one. The sample shows over 150,000 clones, 75% to 90% of them seen only once. The specimen sequenced was peripheral blood. The receptors were gathered from a woman aged 60-75 years with acute or convalescent COVID-19.

The chain couples TRBV6-1 to TRBJ1-3, with D maybe TRBD1 (5 bases). The CDR3 runs 15 residues. The germline V gene has CDR1 MNHNS and CDR2 SASEGT. The ends were cut back, 3 bases at V and 2 bases at J, with 11 bases in the middle. The CDR3 here is CASSDKRGPGNTIYF. The CDR3 coding sequence is TGTGCCAGCAGTGATAAGCGGGGACCTGGAAACACCATATATTTT.

The rearrangement joins TRBV11-2 to TRBJ2-2; 11 bases map to TRBD2. Germline-derived CDR1 and CDR2 are SGHAT and FQNNGV. This CDR3 has 17 amino acids. The junction had 10 bases not matched to a gene; V was cut back by 5 bases and J by 5 bases. CDR3 bases: TGTGCCAGCAGCGGTATAGCGGGGGGGCGGCGTACCGGGGAGCTGTTTTTT. This sequence encodes CASSGIAGGRRTGELFF.

Only one count was recorded for this clone. Different DNA sequences within this sample yield the same CDR3. This chain joins TRBV7-2 and TRBJ1-4, with 7 bases identical to TRBD1. V dropped 1 base and J dropped 7; count of bases not matched to a gene: 3. The CDR3 is 14 amino acids. Germline values: CDR1 SGHTA, CDR2 FQGNSA. The CDR3 loop is CASSLDRGGEKLFF. The CDR3 DNA follows: TGTGCCAGCAGCTTAGACAGGGGCGGTGAAAAACTGTTTTTT.

V and J are TRBV5-1 and TRBJ1-2; D gene uncertain. Between the trimmed V and J ends, which lost 0 bases and 1 base, there was a span of 4 bases. CDR1 SGHRS and CDR2 YFSETQ come from the germline V gene. The CDR3 covers 13 residues. The CDR3 region has the DNA TGCGCCAGCAGCTTGGACAATAACTATGGCTACACCTTC. Translated, it gives CASSLDNNYGYTF. Supplemented by reference TRBV5-1 and TRBJ1-2, the full variable domain reads KAGVTQTPRYLIKTRGQQVTLSCSPISGHRSVSWYQQTPGQGLQFLFEYFSETQRNKGNFPGRFSGRQFSNSRSEMNVSTLELGDSALYLCASSLDNNYGYTFGSGTRLTVV.

The chain carries TRBV27 and TRBJ2-1, with D uncertain. Germline V lookup: CDR1 MNHEY, CDR2 SMNVEV (reference sequence). The CDR3 is 16 amino acids. Between the trimmed V and J ends, which lost 2 bases and 7 bases, there was a span of 18 bases. CDR3 region: CASSLIRSARPNEQFF. For the CDR3, the DNA is TGTGCCAGCAGTTTAATACGTTCGGCTAGGCCGAATGAGCAGTTCTTC.

This clone was observed a few times. The chain recombines TRBV12-3 or TRBV12-4 with TRBJ1-1; D perhaps matches TRBD1 (5 bases). The V end lost 3 bases, the J end lost 8 bases, and 13 bases lay between the germline ends. The length of the CDR3 is 13 residues. DNA of the CDR3: TGTGCCAGCAGTTTCCGACAGAGTACCGAAGCTTTCTTT. It codes for CASSFRQSTEAFF.

The V call is TRBV20-1, the J call TRBJ1-6; 9 nucleotides line up with TRBD1. Germline CDR1 DFQATT, CDR2 SNEGSKA (reference sequence). The CDR3 loop spans 14 amino acids. V shed 3 bases and J 8 bases; nucleotides not matched to a gene: 5. CDR3 DNA sequence: TGCAGTGCTAGTACAGGGGGCGGCGATTCACCCCTCCACTTT. This sequence encodes CSASTGGGDSPLHF.

J is TRBJ2-2 and V is TRBV5-1; D might be TRBD2 (6 bases). The CDR3 runs 15 residues. V lost 4 bases, J lost 1 base, and 11 bases lay in between. Looked up from germline, CDR1 is SGHRS and CDR2 is YFSETQ. The CDR3 is CASSRGTENTGELFF. The CDR3, as DNA: TGCGCCAGCAGCCGCGGGACCGAGAACACCGGGGAGCTGTTTTTT.

The sample holds a few counts of this clone. This chain links TRBV11-2 with TRBJ2-7; a possible D gene is TRBD2 (6 bases). Trimming shortened V by 5 bases and J by 3 bases, and 17 bases separated the two germline ends. This CDR3 has 15 amino acids. CDR1 is SGHAT, CDR2 FQNNGV, per germline. The CDR3 DNA is TGTGCCAGCAGCCGAAGCGGAGGGGAGAACTACGAGCAGTACTTC. This codes for CASSRSGGENYEQYF.

The V call is TRBV28, the J call TRBJ1-2; 7 bases are a match to TRBD1. The germline V gene encodes CDR1 MDHEN and CDR2 SYDVKM. The CDR3 sequence is 12 residues long. V trimming: 4 bases; J trimming: 8 bases; junction bases outside the gene matches: 4. The CDR3 DNA sequence: TGTGCCAGCAGTTCCGACAGGGTCGGCTACACCTTC. Its translation is CASSSDRVGYTF.

The rearrangement uses TRBV7-2 and TRBJ1-4, with D possibly matching TRBD1 (5 bases). Per germline, CDR1 SGHTA and CDR2 FQGNSA. V lost 6 bases to trimming and J lost 8 bases, with 16 bases between them. The CDR3 extends over 14 amino acids. The CDR3 DNA reads as TGTGCCAGCAGGCGCGGGGGGACGGGGGAAAAACTGTTTTTT. The encoded protein is CASRRGGTGEKLFF.

This clone was observed a single time. The gene calls are TRBV2 and TRBJ2-5; D is unclear. The CDR3 extends over 13 amino acids. Germline-derived CDR1 and CDR2 are SNHLY and FYNNEI. V was trimmed by 8 bases and J by 1 base, leaving 11 bases between them. The CDR3 DNA follows: TGTGCCAGCTTCGAGAATAGCCAAGAGACCCAGTACTTC. Its translation is CASFENSQETQYF. The whole variable domain, remainder taken from reference TRBV2 and TRBJ2-5, is EPEVTQTPSHQVTQMGQEVILRCVPISNHLYFYWYRQILGQKVEFLVSFYNNEISEKSEIFDDQFSVERPDGSNFTLKIRSTKLEDSAMYFCASFENSQETQYFGPGTRLLVL.

The chain joins TRBV18 to TRBJ1-3; TRBD1 might be the D (5 bases). CDR1 and CDR2 (germline): KGHSH, LQKENI. The V end was cut by 3 bases, the J end by 8 bases, with 8 bases between. The CDR3 loop spans 12 amino acids. This CDR3 is CASSPQGDTIYF. In DNA form, the CDR3 reads TGTGCCAGCTCACCGCAGGGCGACACCATATATTTT.

CDR3 coding DNA: TGTGCCAGCAGCGTCGGACACCTTTACGCTGAAGCTTTCTTT. It is translated as CASSVGHLYAEAFF. This chain connects TRBV9 to TRBJ1-1; D may be TRBD1 (5 bases). Germline-derived CDR1 and CDR2 are SGDLS and YYNGEE. Trimming took off 2 bases at V and 6 bases at J, with 14 bases between the two ends. This CDR3 spans 14 amino acids.

The V and J genes are TRBV19 and TRBJ1-2; TRBD1 aligns across 8 bases. V lost 4 bases and J lost 2; bases outside the gene matches: 3. In germline, CDR1 is LNHDA, CDR2 SQIVND (reference sequence). CDR3 length: 14 residues. The DNA of the CDR3 is TGTGCCAGTAGTACGACAGGGGCGAACTATGGCTACACCTTC. This codes for CASSTTGANYGYTF.

The chain combines TRBV6-1 with TRBJ2-6, with 7 bases identical to TRBD1. The CDR3 extends over 18 amino acids. The germline V gene has CDR1 MNHNS and CDR2 SASEGT. The trim removed 4 bases at V and 0 bases at J, leaving 9 bases unmatched. This chain's CDR3 is CASSGPRQGISGANVLTF. The CDR3 DNA reads TGTGCCAGCAGTGGACCGAGACAGGGAATCTCTGGGGCCAACGTCCTGACTTTC.

The gene calls are TRBV5-1 and TRBJ1-2, with 7 bases fitting TRBD1. V lost 1 base and J lost 8; bases outside the gene matches: 8. CDR3 length: 14 residues. Germline V lookup: CDR1 SGHRS, CDR2 YFSETQ. CDR3 sequence reads: CASSLNTGAKGYTF. The CDR3 coding sequence is TGCGCCAGCAGCTTGAACACAGGGGCGAAAGGCTACACCTTC. Together with reference TRBV5-1 and TRBJ1-2, the CDR3 gives the full variable domain: KAGVTQTPRYLIKTRGQQVTLSCSPISGHRSVSWYQQTPGQGLQFLFEYFSETQRNKGNFPGRFSGRQFSNSRSEMNVSTLELGDSALYLCASSLNTGAKGYTFGSGTRLTVV.

The chain uses TRBV27 and TRBJ2-7, with 8 bases that match TRBD1. V lost 7 bases and J lost 3; bases outside the gene matches: 11. CDR1 is MNHEY and CDR2 is SMNVEV in the germline V gene (reference sequence). The CDR3 extends over 15 amino acids. The CDR3 bases are TGTGCCAGCAAAAACGCCGGGACAGGACACTACGAGCAGTACTTC. Its translation is CASKNAGTGHYEQYF.

This sequence joins TRBV7-9 and TRBJ2-1; TRBD2 matches 10 bases. CDR1 and CDR2 (germline): SEHNR, FQNEAQ (reference sequence). This CDR3 region has 14 residues. The junction had 7 bases not matched to a gene; V was cut back by 9 bases and J by 5 bases. The CDR3 nucleotides read TGTGCCAGTCAGCGGGGGGGCCGAGACAATGAGCAGTTCTTC. Protein sequence: CASQRGGRDNEQFF. Full variable domain (remainder filled in from reference TRBV7-9 and TRBJ2-1): DTGVSQNPRHKITKRGQNVTFRCDPISEHNRLYWYRQTLGQGPEFLTYFQNEAQLEKSRLLSDRFSAERPKGSFSTLEIQRTEQGDSAMYLCASQRGGRDNEQFFGPGTRLTVL.

The genes are TRBV30 and TRBJ2-7; D gene unclear. Germline CDR1 and CDR2: GTSNPN and SVGIG (reference sequence). V was cut by 3 bases and J by 7 bases, with 13 bases left in between. The CDR3 loop spans 12 amino acids. Here the CDR3 reads CAWSALSGEQYF. CDR3 sequence (DNA): TGTGCCTGGAGCGCGCTTTCGGGTGAGCAGTACTTC.

V usage is TRBV7-9 and J usage is TRBJ2-2; tentatively, D is TRBD2 (6 bases). The CDR3 totals 15 residues. Germline lookup yields CDR1 SEHNR and CDR2 FQNEAQ (reference sequence). Trimming removed 4 bases from V and 4 bases from J, with 13 bases in between. The CDR3 here is CASSSYVGGTGELFF. In nucleotides, the CDR3 is TGTGCCAGCAGCTCCTATGTGGGGGGCACCGGGGAGCTGTTTTTT.

The rearrangement joins TRBV29-1 to TRBJ2-1, with 9 nucleotides matching TRBD2. The CDR3 length is 16 residues. CDR1 is SQVTM and CDR2 is ANQGSEA in the germline V gene. The ends lost 1 base at V and 7 bases at J; junction bases unmatched: 11. The CDR3 loop is CSVEGAGGPIRNEQFF. The CDR3 nucleotides are TGCAGCGTTGAAGGAGCGGGGGGCCCAATTAGGAATGAGCAGTTCTTC.